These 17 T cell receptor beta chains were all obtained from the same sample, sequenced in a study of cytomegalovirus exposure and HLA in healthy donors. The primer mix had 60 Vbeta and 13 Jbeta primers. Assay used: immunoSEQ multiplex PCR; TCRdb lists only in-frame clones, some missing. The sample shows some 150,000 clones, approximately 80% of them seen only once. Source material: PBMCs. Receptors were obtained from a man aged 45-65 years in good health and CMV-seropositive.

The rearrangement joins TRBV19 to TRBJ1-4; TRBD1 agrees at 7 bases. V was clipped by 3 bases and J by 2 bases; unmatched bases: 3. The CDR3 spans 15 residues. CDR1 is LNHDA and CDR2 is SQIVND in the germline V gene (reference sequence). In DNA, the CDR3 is TGTGCCAGTAGTATCGGGGGACAGACTAATGAAAAACTGTTTTTT. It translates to CASSIGGQTNEKLFF.

The CDR3 loop is CASSGELDQPQHF. The CDR3, as DNA: TGTGCCAGCAGTGGAGAGTTGGATCAGCCCCAGCATTTT. V is TRBV6-1 and J is TRBJ1-5; no clear D. The CDR3 spans 13 residues. Germline V gives CDR1 MNHNS, CDR2 SASEGT. V was pared by 4 bases and J by 5 bases, with 9 bases between.

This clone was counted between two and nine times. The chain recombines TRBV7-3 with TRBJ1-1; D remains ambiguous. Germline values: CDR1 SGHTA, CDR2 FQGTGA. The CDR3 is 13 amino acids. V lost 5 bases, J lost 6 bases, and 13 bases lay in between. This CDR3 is CASSPNDFAEAFF. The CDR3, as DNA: TGTGCCAGCAGCCCGAATGACTTTGCTGAAGCTTTCTTT.

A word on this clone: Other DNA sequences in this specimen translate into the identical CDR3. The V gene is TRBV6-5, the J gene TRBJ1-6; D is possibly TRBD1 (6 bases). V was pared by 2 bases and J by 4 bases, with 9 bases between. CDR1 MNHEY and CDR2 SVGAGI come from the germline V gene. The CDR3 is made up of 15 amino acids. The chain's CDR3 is CASSYEGDYNSPLHF. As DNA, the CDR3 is TGTGCCAGCAGTTACGAGGGGGATTATAATTCACCCCTCCACTTT.

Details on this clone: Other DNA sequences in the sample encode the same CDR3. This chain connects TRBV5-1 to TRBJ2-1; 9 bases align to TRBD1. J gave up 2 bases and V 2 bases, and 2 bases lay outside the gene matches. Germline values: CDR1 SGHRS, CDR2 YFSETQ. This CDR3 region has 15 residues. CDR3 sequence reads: CASSFGDRAYNEQFF. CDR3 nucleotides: TGCGCCAGCAGCTTCGGGGACAGGGCCTACAATGAGCAGTTCTTC. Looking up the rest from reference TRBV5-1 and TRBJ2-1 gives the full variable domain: KAGVTQTPRYLIKTRGQQVTLSCSPISGHRSVSWYQQTPGQGLQFLFEYFSETQRNKGNFPGRFSGRQFSNSRSEMNVSTLELGDSALYLCASSFGDRAYNEQFFGPGTRLTVL.

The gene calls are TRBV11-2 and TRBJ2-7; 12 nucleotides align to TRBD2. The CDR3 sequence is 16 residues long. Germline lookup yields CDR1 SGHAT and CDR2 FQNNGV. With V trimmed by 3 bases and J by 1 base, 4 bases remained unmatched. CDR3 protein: CASSFVLAGGSYEQYF. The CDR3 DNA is TGTGCCAGCAGCTTCGTACTAGCGGGAGGATCCTACGAGCAGTACTTC. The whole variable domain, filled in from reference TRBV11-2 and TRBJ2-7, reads EAGVAQSPRYKIIEKRQSVAFWCNPISGHATLYWYQQILGQGPKLLIQFQNNGVVDDSQLPKDRFSAERLKGVDSTLKIQPAKLEDSAVYLCASSFVLAGGSYEQYFGPGTRLTVT.

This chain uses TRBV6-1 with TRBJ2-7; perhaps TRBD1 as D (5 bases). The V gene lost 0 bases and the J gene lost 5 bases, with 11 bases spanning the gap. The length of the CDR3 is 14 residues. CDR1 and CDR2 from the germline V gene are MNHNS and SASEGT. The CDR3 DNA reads TGTGCCAGCAGTGAAGCGCTTCCCAGGGACGAGCAGTACTTC. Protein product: CASSEALPRDEQYF.

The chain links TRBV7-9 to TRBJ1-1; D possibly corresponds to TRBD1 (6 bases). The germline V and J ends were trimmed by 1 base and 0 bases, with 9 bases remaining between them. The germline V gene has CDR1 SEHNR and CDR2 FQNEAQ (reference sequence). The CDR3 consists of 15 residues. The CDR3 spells CASSLDTGLNTEAFF. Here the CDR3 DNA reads TGTGCCAGCAGCTTAGACACAGGGCTGAACACTGAAGCTTTCTTT.

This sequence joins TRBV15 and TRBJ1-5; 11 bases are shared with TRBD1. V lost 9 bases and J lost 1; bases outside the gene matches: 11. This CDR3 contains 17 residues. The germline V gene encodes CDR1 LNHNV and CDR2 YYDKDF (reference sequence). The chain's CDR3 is CATHRDRGTGSNQPQHF. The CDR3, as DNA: TGTGCCACGCACCGGGACAGGGGGACGGGAAGCAATCAGCCCCAGCATTTT.

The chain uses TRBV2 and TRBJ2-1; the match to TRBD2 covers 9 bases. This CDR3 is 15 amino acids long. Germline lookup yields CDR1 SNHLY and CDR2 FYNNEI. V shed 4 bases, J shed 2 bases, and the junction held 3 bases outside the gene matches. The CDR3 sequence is CASSGGGEPYNEQFF. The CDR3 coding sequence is TGTGCCAGCAGTGGCGGGGGGGAACCCTACAATGAGCAGTTCTTC.

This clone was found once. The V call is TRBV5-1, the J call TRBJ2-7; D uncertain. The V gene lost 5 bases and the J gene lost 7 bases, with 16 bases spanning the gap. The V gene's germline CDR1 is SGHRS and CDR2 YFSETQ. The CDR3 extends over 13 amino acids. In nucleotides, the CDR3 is TGCGCCAGCAGGGCAGGTGCCCCTGGGGAGCAGTACTTC. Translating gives CASRAGAPGEQYF.

The CDR3 spells CASSPGPGDTGELFF. The CDR3 bases are TGTGCCAGCAGCCCGGGCCCGGGAGACACCGGGGAGCTGTTTTTT. The chain combines TRBV5-8 with TRBJ2-2, with a tentative D call TRBD2 (6 bases). The CDR3 runs to 15 residues. The germline gives CDR1 SGHTS, CDR2 YDEGEE. The V end lost 4 bases, the J end lost 3 bases, and 13 bases lay between the germline ends.

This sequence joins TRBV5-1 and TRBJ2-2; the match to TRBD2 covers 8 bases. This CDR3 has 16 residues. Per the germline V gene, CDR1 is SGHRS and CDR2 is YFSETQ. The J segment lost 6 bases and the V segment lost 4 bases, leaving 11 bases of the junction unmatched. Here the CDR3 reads CASSPDRGGSAGELFF. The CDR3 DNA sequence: TGCGCCAGCAGCCCGGACCGGGGGGGGTCAGCCGGGGAGCTGTTTTTT.

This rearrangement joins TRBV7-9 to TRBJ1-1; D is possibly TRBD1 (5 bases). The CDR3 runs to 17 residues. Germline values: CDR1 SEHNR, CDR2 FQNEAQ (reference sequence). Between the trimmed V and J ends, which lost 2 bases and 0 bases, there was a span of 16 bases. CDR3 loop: CASSLRGGYLMNTEAFF. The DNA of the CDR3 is TGTGCCAGCAGCTTACGGGGGGGTTATCTCATGAACACTGAAGCTTTCTTT.

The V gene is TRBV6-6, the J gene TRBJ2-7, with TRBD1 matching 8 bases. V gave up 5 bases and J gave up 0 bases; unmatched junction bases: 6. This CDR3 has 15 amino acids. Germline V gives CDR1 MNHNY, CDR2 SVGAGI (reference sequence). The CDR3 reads CASSTQGAYSYEQYF. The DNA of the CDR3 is TGTGCCAGCAGTACGCAGGGGGCCTACTCCTACGAGCAGTACTTC.

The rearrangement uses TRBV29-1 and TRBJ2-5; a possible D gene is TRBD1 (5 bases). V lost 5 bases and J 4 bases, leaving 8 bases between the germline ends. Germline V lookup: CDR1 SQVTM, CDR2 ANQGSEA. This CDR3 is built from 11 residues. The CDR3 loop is CSVRQGETQYF. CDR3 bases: TGCAGCGTTCGGCAGGGAGAGACCCAGTACTTC. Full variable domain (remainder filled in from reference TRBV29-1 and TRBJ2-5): SAVISQKPSRDICQRGTSLTIQCQVDSQVTMMFWYRQQPGQSLTLIATANQGSEATYESGFVIDKFPISRPNLTFSTLTVSNMSPEDSSIYLCSVRQGETQYFGPGTRLLVL.

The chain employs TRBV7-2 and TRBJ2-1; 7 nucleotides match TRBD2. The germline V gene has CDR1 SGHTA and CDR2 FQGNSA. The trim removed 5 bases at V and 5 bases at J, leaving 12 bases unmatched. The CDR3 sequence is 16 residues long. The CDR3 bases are TGTGCCAGCAGCCGGACTAGACCGGGATGGGACAATGAGCAGTTCTTC. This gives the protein CASSRTRPGWDNEQFF. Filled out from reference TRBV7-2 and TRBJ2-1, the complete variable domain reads GAGVSQSPSNKVTEKGKDVELRCDPISGHTALYWYRQSLGQGLEFLIYFQGNSAPDKSGLPSDRFSAERTGGSVSTLTIQRTQQEDSAVYLCASSRTRPGWDNEQFFGPGTRLTVL.